Below are 4 T cell receptor beta chains sequenced from a single sample in a study of blood T cell repertoires in COVID-19. TCRdb keeps only in-frame clones here, not all; method: immunoSEQ multiplex PCR. Of approximately 80,000 clones in the sample, more than 60% were seen once. The specimen was peripheral blood. These receptors all stem from a human donor in a cohort sampled during active COVID-19.

This clone has more than one count but fewer than ten. This chain connects TRBV25-1 to TRBJ2-5; no firm D call. The CDR3 length is 13 residues. Germline loops: CDR1 MGHDK, CDR2 SYGVNS. Trimming removed 8 bases at V and 7 bases at J, with 17 bases between. In DNA, the CDR3 is TGTGCCAGCGCCTTGGGCCTGGTGGCGACCCAGTACTTC. This encodes CASALGLVATQYF.

V usage is TRBV5-6 and J usage is TRBJ1-1; 8 nucleotides match TRBD1. Germline lookup yields CDR1 SGHDT and CDR2 YYEEEE. The V segment lost 3 bases and the J segment 0 bases; nucleotides outside the gene matches: 10. This CDR3 spans 17 amino acids. Here the CDR3 reads CASSWGQAVAMNTEAFF. The CDR3 nucleotides read TGTGCCAGCAGCTGGGGACAGGCGGTGGCCATGAACACTGAAGCTTTCTTT.

This chain uses TRBV6-5 with TRBJ1-1; possibly TRBD1 for D (6 bases). The CDR3 totals 13 residues. Looked up from germline, CDR1 is MNHEY and CDR2 is SVGAGI. The V gene lost 5 bases and the J gene lost 1 base, with 8 bases spanning the gap. The CDR3 sequence: CASSKQGNTEAFF. CDR3 sequence (DNA): TGTGCCAGCAGTAAACAGGGGAACACTGAAGCTTTCTTT.

The rearrangement joins TRBV5-1 to TRBJ2-3, with 11 nucleotides matching TRBD2. Trimming cost V 4 bases and J 6 bases; bases outside gene matches: 7. The CDR3 has 15 amino acids. Germline V gene sequence: CDR1 SGHRS, CDR2 YFSETQ. This CDR3 is CASSRSGGATDTQYF. CDR3 nucleotide sequence: TGCGCCAGCAGCCGTAGCGGGGGGGCGACGGATACGCAGTATTTT.